The following is a TCR beta chain sequence with its context. The record originates from a study of technical replicates of blood from a few donors. The CDR3 loop spans 14 amino acids. CDR1 LNHDA and CDR2 SQIVND come from the germline V gene (reference sequence). Trimming at V came to 6 bases and at J to 4 bases, leaving 3 bases not matched to a gene. TCRdb's table, derived via immunoSEQ multiplex PCR, lists solely in-frame clones and lacks some. Of tens of thousands of clones listed, 93% are singletons. Sequencing was done on a sample of T cells isolated from PBMCs. The clonotype was recovered from a human donor in good health. The chain links TRBV19 to TRBJ2-1; 10 positions agree with TRBD1. The DNA for the CDR3 is TGTGCCAGTAGATGGACAGGGGGGTACAATGAGCAGTTCTTC. Translated, it gives CASRWTGGYNEQFF.